The entry below describes one TCR beta chain. Researchers collected about 9.1 milliliters of peripheral blood from every single donor. The data originate from a study of blood T cells in healthy people across ages. V lost 3 bases, J lost 5 bases, and 9 bases stayed unmatched. Germline lookup yields CDR1 SGDLS and CDR2 YYNGEE. The CDR3 loop spans 15 amino acids. Primed by a sample-barcoded 5' primer and a J-beta primer mix, a second PCR proceeded for 7 to 11 cycles. Per sample, CDR3-containing paired-end reads numbered at least 2.5 million. TCRdb reprocessed the 5' RACE reads with MiXCR, giving one entry per CDR3 protein. The table lists approximately 760,000 distinct CDR3 sequences, roughly 25% of them singletons. The sample was also linked to a second study, of T cells of mothers and their children.

The sequenced material came from blood. The clonotype originates from a boy between 5 and 17 years old in good health. The chain recombines TRBV9 with TRBJ2-3; TRBD1 agrees at 7 bases. CDR3 nucleotides: TGTGCCAGCAGCGCCCGTAGCAGGACAGGAGATACGCAGTATTTT. This codes for CASSARSRTGDTQYF.